This paragraph covers one T cell receptor beta chain sequence. Profiled with immunoSEQ multiplex PCR; TCRdb holds only in-frame clones, not every one. The sample has around 200,000 clones, 65% to 85% seen once; the top ten hold 4% to 5.5%. This sample stems from a study of blood T cell repertoires in COVID-19. CDR3 length: 16 amino acids. CDR1 and CDR2 (germline): MNHEY, SMNVEV (reference sequence). Trimming took 0 bases from V and 3 from J; bases not matched to a gene: 5. Sequences were obtained from peripheral blood. The clonotype was recovered from a man aged 50 to 60 with active or convalescent COVID-19. The rearrangement links TRBV27 to TRBJ1-2; 9 bases agree with TRBD1. CDR3 loop: CASSLSTGGIDYGYTF. CDR3 DNA: TGTGCCAGCAGTTTATCAACAGGGGGCATAGACTATGGCTACACCTTC.